This TCR beta chain was sequenced in a study of blood T cell repertoires in COVID-19. At the level of the study: Samples of COVID-19 (acute and convalescent) were obtained from the United States, Italy and Spain.

Authors' data handling: Amplified reference gene primers provided the basis for estimating nucleated cell counts. Assay used: immunoSEQ multiplex PCR; TCRdb lists only in-frame clones, some missing. V and J calls and clone size are given by that table; D and trimming were obtained from the DNA. The data contain about 170,000 clones, around 83% of them singletons. This clone was observed once. The CDR3 spans 14 residues. J gave up 4 bases and V 4 bases, and 5 bases lay outside the gene matches. CDR1 LGHNA and CDR2 YSLEER come from the germline V gene. The gene calls are TRBV4-3 and TRBJ1-2; 8 positions agree with TRBD1. Material: peripheral blood. This receptor was identified in a woman of 80 years or more in a cohort sampled during active or convalescent COVID-19. The DNA for the CDR3 is TGCGCCAGCAGCCTAACAGGGGGATCCTATGGCTACACCTTC. It encodes CASSLTGGSYGYTF.